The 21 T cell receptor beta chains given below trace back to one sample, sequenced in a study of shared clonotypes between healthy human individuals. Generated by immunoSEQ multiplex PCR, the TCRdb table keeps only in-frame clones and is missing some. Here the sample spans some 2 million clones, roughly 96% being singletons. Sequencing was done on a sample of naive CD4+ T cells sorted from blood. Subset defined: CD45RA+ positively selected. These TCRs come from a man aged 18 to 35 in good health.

This CDR3 reads CASSPWGNEQFF. The CDR3 DNA sequence: TGTGCCAGCAGCCCATGGGGGAATGAGCAGTTCTTC. V gene TRBV6-5 combines with J gene TRBJ2-1; the D call may be TRBD1 or TRBD2 (5 bases each). CDR3 length equals 12 residues. The germline V and J ends were trimmed by 6 bases and 7 bases, with 10 bases remaining between them. Germline CDR1 reads MNHEY; CDR2 reads SVGAGI.

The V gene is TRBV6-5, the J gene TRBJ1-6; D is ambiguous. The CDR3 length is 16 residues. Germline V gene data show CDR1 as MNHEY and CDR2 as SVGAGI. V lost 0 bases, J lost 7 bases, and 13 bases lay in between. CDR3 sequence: CASSYSTRSGNSPLHF. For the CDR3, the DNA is TGTGCCAGCAGTTACTCCACGAGGTCCGGGAATTCACCCCTCCACTTT.

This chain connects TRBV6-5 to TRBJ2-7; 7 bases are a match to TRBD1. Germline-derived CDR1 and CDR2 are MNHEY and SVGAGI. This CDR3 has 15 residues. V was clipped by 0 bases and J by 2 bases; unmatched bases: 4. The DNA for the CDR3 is TGTGCCAGCAGTTACTCTGGACAGGTTGCCTACGAGCAGTACTTC. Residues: CASSYSGQVAYEQYF.

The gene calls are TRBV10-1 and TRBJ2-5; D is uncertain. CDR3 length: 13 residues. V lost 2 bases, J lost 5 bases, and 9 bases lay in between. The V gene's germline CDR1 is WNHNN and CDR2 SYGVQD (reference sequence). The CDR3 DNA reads TGCGCCAGCAGTGAGCAGGTCAAGGAGACCCAGTACTTC. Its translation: CASSEQVKETQYF.

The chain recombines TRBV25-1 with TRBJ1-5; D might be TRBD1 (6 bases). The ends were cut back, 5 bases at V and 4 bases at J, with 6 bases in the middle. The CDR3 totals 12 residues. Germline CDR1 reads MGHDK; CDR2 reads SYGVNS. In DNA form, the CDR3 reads TGTGCCAGCAGTACAGGGAATCAGCCCCAGCATTTT. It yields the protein CASSTGNQPQHF.

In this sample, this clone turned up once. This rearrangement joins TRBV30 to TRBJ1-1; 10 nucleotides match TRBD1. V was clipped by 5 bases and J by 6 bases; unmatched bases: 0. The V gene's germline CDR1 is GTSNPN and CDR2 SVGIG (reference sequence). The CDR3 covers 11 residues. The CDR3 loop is CAWGQGAEAFF. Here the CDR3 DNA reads TGTGCCTGGGGACAGGGGGCTGAAGCTTTCTTT.

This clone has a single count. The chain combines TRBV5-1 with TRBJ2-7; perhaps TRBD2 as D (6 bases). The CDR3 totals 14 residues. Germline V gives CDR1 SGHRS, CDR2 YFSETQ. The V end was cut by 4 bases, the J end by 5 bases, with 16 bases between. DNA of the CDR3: TGCGCCAGCAGCGTACTCCTAGCGACCGACGAGCAGTACTTC. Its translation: CASSVLLATDEQYF.

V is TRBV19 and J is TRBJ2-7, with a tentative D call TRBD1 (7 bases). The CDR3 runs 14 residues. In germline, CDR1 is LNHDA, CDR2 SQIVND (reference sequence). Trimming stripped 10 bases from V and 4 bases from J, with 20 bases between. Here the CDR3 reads CATATLAGGYEQYF. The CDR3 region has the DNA TGTGCCACCGCCACATTGGCAGGGGGGTACGAGCAGTACTTC.

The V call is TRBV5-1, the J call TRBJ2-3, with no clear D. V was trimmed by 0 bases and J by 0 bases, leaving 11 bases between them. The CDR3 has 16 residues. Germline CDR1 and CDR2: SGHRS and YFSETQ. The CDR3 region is CASSLEGYGSTDTQYF. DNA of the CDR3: TGCGCCAGCAGCTTGGAAGGTTACGGGAGCACAGATACGCAGTATTTT. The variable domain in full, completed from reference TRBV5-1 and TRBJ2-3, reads KAGVTQTPRYLIKTRGQQVTLSCSPISGHRSVSWYQQTPGQGLQFLFEYFSETQRNKGNFPGRFSGRQFSNSRSEMNVSTLELGDSALYLCASSLEGYGSTDTQYFGPGTRLTVL.

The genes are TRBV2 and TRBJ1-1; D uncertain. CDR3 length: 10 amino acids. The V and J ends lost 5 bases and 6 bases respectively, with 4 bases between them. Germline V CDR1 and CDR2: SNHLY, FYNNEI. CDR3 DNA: TGTGCCAGCAGTACGGCTGAAGCTTTCTTT. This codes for CASSTAEAFF. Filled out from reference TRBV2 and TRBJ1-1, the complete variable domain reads EPEVTQTPSHQVTQMGQEVILRCVPISNHLYFYWYRQILGQKVEFLVSFYNNEISEKSEIFDDQFSVERPDGSNFTLKIRSTKLEDSAMYFCASSTAEAFFGQGTRLTVV.

The CDR3 DNA reads as TGTGCCAGCAGCCCTAATGGGCAGGGCTACGAGCAGTACTTC. Encoded protein: CASSPNGQGYEQYF. The V gene is TRBV9, the J gene TRBJ2-7, with D possibly matching TRBD1 (5 bases). CDR3 size: 14 residues. V lost 4 bases and J lost 3, with 14 bases in between. Looked up from germline, CDR1 is SGDLS and CDR2 is YYNGEE.

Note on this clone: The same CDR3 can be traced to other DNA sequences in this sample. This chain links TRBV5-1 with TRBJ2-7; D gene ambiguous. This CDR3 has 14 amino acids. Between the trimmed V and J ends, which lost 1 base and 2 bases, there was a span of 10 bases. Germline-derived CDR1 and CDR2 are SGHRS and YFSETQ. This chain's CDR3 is CASSLTGSTYEQYF. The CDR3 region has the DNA TGCGCCAGCAGCTTGACGGGCAGCACCTACGAGCAGTACTTC.

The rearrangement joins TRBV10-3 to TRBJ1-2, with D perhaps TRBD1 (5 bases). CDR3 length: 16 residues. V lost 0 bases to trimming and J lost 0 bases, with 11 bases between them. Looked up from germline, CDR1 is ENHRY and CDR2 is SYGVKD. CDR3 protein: CAISESGTVANYGYTF. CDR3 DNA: TGTGCCATCAGTGAGTCGGGGACCGTAGCTAACTATGGCTACACCTTC.

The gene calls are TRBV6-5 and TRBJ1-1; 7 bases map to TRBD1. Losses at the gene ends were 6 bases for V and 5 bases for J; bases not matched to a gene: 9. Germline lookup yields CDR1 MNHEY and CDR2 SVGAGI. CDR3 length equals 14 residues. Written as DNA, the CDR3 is TGTGCCAGCAGCCTGACAGGGCGAAGGACTGAAGCTTTCTTT. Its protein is CASSLTGRRTEAFF.

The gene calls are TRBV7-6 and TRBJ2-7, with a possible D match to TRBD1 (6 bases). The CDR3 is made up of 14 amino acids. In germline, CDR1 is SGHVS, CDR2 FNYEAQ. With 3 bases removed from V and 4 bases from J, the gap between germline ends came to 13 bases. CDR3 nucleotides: TGTGCCAGCAGCTTTATCGCAGGGGCTTACGAGCAGTACTTC. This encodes CASSFIAGAYEQYF. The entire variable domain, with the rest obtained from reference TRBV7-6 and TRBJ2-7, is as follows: GAGVSQSPRYKVTKRGQDVALRCDPISGHVSLYWYRQALGQGPEFLTYFNYEAQQDKSGLPNDRFSAERPEGSISTLTIQRTEQRDSAMYRCASSFIAGAYEQYFGPGTRLTVT.

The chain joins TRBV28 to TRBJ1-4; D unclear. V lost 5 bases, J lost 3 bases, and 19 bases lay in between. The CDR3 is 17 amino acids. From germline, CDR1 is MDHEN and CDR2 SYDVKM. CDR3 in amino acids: CASSPRLRYTANEKLFF. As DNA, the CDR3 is TGTGCCAGCAGTCCTCGTTTGAGGTATACAGCTAATGAAAAACTGTTTTTT. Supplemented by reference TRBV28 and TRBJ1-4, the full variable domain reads DVKVTQSSRYLVKRTGEKVFLECVQDMDHENMFWYRQDPGLGLRLIYFSYDVKMKEKGDIPEGYSVSREKKERFSLILESASTNQTSMYLCASSPRLRYTANEKLFFGSGTQLSVL.

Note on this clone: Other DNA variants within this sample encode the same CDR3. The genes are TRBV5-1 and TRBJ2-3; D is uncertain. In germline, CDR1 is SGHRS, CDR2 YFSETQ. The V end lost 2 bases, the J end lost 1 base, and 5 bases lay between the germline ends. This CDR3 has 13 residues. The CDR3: CASSLSGTDTQYF. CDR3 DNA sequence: TGCGCCAGCAGCTTATCTGGCACAGATACGCAGTATTTT. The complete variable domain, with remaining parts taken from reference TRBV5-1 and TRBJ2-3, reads KAGVTQTPRYLIKTRGQQVTLSCSPISGHRSVSWYQQTPGQGLQFLFEYFSETQRNKGNFPGRFSGRQFSNSRSEMNVSTLELGDSALYLCASSLSGTDTQYFGPGTRLTVL.

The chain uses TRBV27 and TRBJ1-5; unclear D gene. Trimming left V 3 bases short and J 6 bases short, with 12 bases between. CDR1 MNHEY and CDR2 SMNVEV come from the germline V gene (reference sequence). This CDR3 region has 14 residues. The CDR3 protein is CASSFTGVGQPQHF. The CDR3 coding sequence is TGTGCCAGCAGTTTTACCGGGGTAGGTCAGCCCCAGCATTTT.

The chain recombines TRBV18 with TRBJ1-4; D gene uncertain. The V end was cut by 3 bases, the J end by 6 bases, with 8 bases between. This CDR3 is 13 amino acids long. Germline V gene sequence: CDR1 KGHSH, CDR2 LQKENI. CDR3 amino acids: CASSPTRDEKLFF. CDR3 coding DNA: TGTGCCAGCTCACCCACGAGGGATGAAAAACTGTTTTTT.

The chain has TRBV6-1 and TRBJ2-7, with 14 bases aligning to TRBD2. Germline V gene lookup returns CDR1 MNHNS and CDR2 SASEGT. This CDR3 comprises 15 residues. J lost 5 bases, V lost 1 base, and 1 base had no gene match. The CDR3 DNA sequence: TGTGCCAGCAGTGAAGGACTAGCGGGAGGGAACGAGCAGTACTTC. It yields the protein CASSEGLAGGNEQYF.

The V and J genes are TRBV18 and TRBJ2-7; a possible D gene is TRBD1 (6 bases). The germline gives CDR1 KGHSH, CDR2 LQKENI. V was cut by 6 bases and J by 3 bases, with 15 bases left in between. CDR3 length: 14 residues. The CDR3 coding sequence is TGTGCCAGCTCTCAGGCAGGACAGAGCTACGAGCAGTACTTC. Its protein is CASSQAGQSYEQYF.